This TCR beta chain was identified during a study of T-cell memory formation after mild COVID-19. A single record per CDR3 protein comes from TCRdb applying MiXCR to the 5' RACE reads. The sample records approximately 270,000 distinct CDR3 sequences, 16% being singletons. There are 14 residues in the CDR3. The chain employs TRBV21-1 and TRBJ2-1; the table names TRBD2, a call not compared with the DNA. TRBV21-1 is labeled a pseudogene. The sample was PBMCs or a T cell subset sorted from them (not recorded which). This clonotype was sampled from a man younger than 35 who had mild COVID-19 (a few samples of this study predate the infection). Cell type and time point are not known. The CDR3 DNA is TGTGCCAGCAGTTATCGCACGAGGGTGAATGAGCAGTTCTTC. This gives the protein CASSYRTRVNEQFF.